The following is a TCR beta chain sequence with its context. The data were produced by immunoSEQ multiplex PCR, yet TCRdb's version contains in-frame clones alone and is incomplete. The sample includes under 150,000 clones, about 89% of them seen just once. The CDR3 spans 13 residues. Trimming removed 6 bases from V and 12 bases from J; junction bases left unmatched: 12. Germline assignment: CDR1 LGHDT and CDR2 YNNKEL (reference sequence). These data originate in a study of control samples from healthy donors and cancer patients. This TCR was sampled from a man aged 25 to 40 in good health. The sequencing sample was made of blood. The chain combines TRBV3-1 (or the pseudogene TRBV3-2) with TRBJ1-1; TRBD1 matches 8 bases. CDR3 nucleotides: TGTGCCAGCAGTGAAGAAAAACGGACAGGGACTTTCTTT. Translation gives CASSEEKRTGTFF.